Reported below is one T cell receptor beta chain. Its antigen remains unidentified. Ophthalmopathy absent within 18 months of follow-up marked hyperthyroidism as stable. Certain patients, namely those with other autoimmune diseases, uncontrolled infections, pregnancy or lactation, were excluded. The data were obtained in a study of Graves' ophthalmopathy and Graves' hyperthyroidism. Overall study findings and caveats: Most expanded thyroid clonotypes above 0.001 frequency also appeared in blood.

The CDR3 runs 15 residues. Unmatched junction bases numbered 5, after V lost 6 bases and J lost 0 bases. CDR1 KGHSH and CDR2 LQKENI come from the germline V gene. The authors amplified TCR beta CDR3 regions, and they did so from RNA transcripts for repertoire sequencing. First-round RT-PCR used HTBI primers; second-round multiplex PCR followed. TCRdb fed the multiplex PCR reads into MiXCR, producing one record per CDR3 protein. There are roughly 400,000 distinct CDR3 sequences in the sample; roughly 17% occur only once, and around 2.4% lies in the top ten. The chain links TRBV18 to TRBJ2-7, with 10 bases identical to TRBD2. The sequencing input was peripheral blood. This clonotype originated in an adult woman with stable Graves' hyperthyroidism. The CDR3 reads CASSPSGGVSYEQYF. As DNA, the CDR3 is TGTGCCAGCTCCCCTAGCGGGGGCGTCTCCTACGAGCAGTACTTC.